This TCR beta chain emerged from a study of long-term antiretroviral therapy in people with HIV. The germline V gene has CDR1 SEHNR and CDR2 FQNEAQ (reference sequence). This CDR3 comprises 11 residues. V lost 5 bases and J 9 bases, leaving 11 bases between the germline ends. An immunoSEQ assay, version v3.0, was performed at survey level. Repertoires were generated with immunoSEQ multiplex PCR, while TCRdb's copy carries only in-frame clones and drops some. Of some 40,000 clones in the sample, less than 90% were seen once. Every donor contributed at least one pre-ART and at least two post-ART PBMC samples.

The receptor comes from a man aged 18 to 30 with HIV. The gene calls are TRBV7-9 and TRBJ2-7; possibly TRBD1 for D (6 bases). Source: unsorted PBMCs, taken 1 year after starting antiretroviral therapy. The DNA for the CDR3 is TGTGCCAGCAGCCGGGACACAGGGCAGTACTTC. This codes for CASSRDTGQYF.